The 19 T cell receptor beta chains given below trace back to one sample, sequenced in a study of persistence of HIV-infected CD4 T cells. The stimulus was an HIV-1 Gag 15-mer peptide pool, 1 ug/peptide/mL. Sorting selected CD4+ T cells upregulating both CD40 ligand and CD69. The libraries were made with immunoSEQ version 4 in survey mode. The method was immunoSEQ multiplex PCR; TCRdb's version includes in-frame clones alone and lacks a portion of them. The sample consists of some 30,000 clones, 70% of them appearing once. Their antigens are not known. The source material was CD4+ T cells sorted from PBMCs after roughly 18-hour stimulation, sampled from a patient who received antiretroviral therapy. All receptors derive from an adult man with HIV who was CMV-seropositive.

About this clone itself: This sample also contains other DNA sequences that code for the same CDR3. The chain is built from TRBV5-1 and TRBJ2-1; no reliable D call. Germline V gene data show CDR1 as SGHRS and CDR2 as YFSETQ. V gave up 3 bases and J gave up 0 bases, with 4 bases separating them. This CDR3 region has 13 residues. For the CDR3, the DNA is TGCGCCAGCAGCTCCGACTCCTACAATGAGCAGTTCTTC. Translated, it gives CASSSDSYNEQFF.

The chain links TRBV5-1 to TRBJ2-3, with 7 bases matching TRBD2. The CDR3 totals 14 residues. Germline CDR1 is SGHRS and CDR2 is YFSETQ. J was trimmed by 2 bases and V by 3 bases; bases with no gene match: 3. CDR3 amino acids: CASSSAGYTDTQYF. The CDR3 bases are TGCGCCAGCAGCTCAGCGGGGTACACAGATACGCAGTATTTT.

The chain has TRBV5-1 and TRBJ2-2; 9 nucleotides align to TRBD2. The germline gives CDR1 SGHRS, CDR2 YFSETQ. The junction had 9 bases not matched to a gene; V was cut back by 4 bases and J by 5 bases. The CDR3 covers 16 residues. The CDR3 coding sequence is TGCGCCAGCAGCGCACAGCGGGGGGCCTTGACCGGGGAGCTGTTTTTT. Its translation: CASSAQRGALTGELFF.

The chain uses TRBV18 and TRBJ2-3; 10 bases align to TRBD1. This CDR3 comprises 14 residues. With 1 base clipped from V and 5 bases from J, the junction kept 0 bases outside the gene matches. Per germline, CDR1 KGHSH and CDR2 LQKENI. The CDR3 region is CASSPRTGGDTQYF. CDR3 nucleotide sequence: TGTGCCAGCTCACCACGGACAGGGGGAGATACGCAGTATTTT. Filled out from reference TRBV18 and TRBJ2-3, the complete variable domain reads NAGVMQNPRHLVRRRGQEARLRCSPMKGHSHVYWYRQLPEEGLKFMVYLQKENIIDESGMPKERFSAEFPKEGPSILRIQQVVRGDSAAYFCASSPRTGGDTQYFGPGTRLTVL.

The J gene is TRBJ1-5, the V gene TRBV6-5; D unresolved. CDR1 and CDR2 from the germline V gene are MNHEY and SVGAGI. The CDR3 runs 13 residues. V was clipped by 6 bases and J by 3 bases, with 9 bases between them. This CDR3 reads CASSDEDNQPQHF. The CDR3 DNA is TGTGCCAGCAGCGACGAAGACAATCAGCCCCAGCATTTT.

The chain recombines TRBV6-2 or TRBV6-3 with TRBJ1-4; a weak D match, TRBD1 (5 bases). The CDR3 runs 14 residues. The germline V and J ends were trimmed by 2 bases and 4 bases, with 8 bases remaining between them. Looked up from germline, CDR1 is MNHEY and CDR2 is SVGEGT. CDR3 in amino acids: CASSYRGDNEKLFF. The CDR3 nucleotides read TGTGCCAGCAGTTACCGGGGCGATAATGAAAAACTGTTTTTT.

In its sample, this clone was seen once. V is TRBV4-2 and J is TRBJ1-5; the match to TRBD1 covers 9 bases. Germline V gene lookup returns CDR1 LGHNA and CDR2 YNFKEQ. The CDR3 sequence is 21 residues long. Trimming at V came to 0 bases and at J to 1 base, leaving 16 bases not matched to a gene. The CDR3 sequence: CASSQERVGTGRGQSNQPQHF. DNA of the CDR3: TGTGCCAGCAGCCAAGAAAGGGTCGGGACAGGGAGAGGACAGAGCAATCAGCCCCAGCATTTT.

The rearrangement uses TRBV7-9 and TRBJ2-7, with 8 bases aligning to TRBD1. The CDR3 extends over 15 amino acids. The germline V gene encodes CDR1 SEHNR and CDR2 FQNEAQ (reference sequence). The V segment lost 4 bases and the J segment 0 bases; nucleotides outside the gene matches: 5. The CDR3 region is CASSSGTGGSYEQYF. CDR3 DNA: TGTGCCAGCAGCTCCGGGACAGGTGGCTCCTACGAGCAGTACTTC.

With regard to this clone: The sample has other DNA sequences that encode this CDR3 too. The chain joins TRBV6-5 to TRBJ2-3; D unclear. This CDR3 contains 14 residues. Trimming shortened V by 4 bases and J by 1 base, and 9 bases separated the two germline ends. The germline V gene encodes CDR1 MNHEY and CDR2 SVGAGI. CDR3 sequence: CASSLEPRTDTQYF. CDR3 sequence (DNA): TGTGCCAGCAGTTTGGAGCCTCGCACAGATACGCAGTATTTT.

V and J are TRBV18 and TRBJ1-5; D unresolved. Germline values: CDR1 KGHSH, CDR2 LQKENI. V was clipped by 3 bases and J by 0 bases, with 9 bases between them. The CDR3 is 15 residues long. The CDR3 nucleotides read TGTGCCAGCTCACCGGACTCTATTAGCAATCAGCCCCAGCATTTT. Its protein product is CASSPDSISNQPQHF.

The rearrangement uses TRBV7-9 and TRBJ2-7; 7 bases align to TRBD2. Trimming cost V 4 bases and J 2 bases; bases outside gene matches: 8. Germline CDR1 and CDR2: SEHNR and FQNEAQ (reference sequence). The CDR3 runs 15 residues. CDR3 protein: CASSYKGRDPYEQYF. CDR3 in DNA: TGTGCCAGCAGCTACAAGGGGAGGGATCCCTACGAGCAGTACTTC.

V and J are TRBV9 and TRBJ2-7; possibly TRBD2 for D (5 bases). The V gene's germline CDR1 is SGDLS and CDR2 YYNGEE. Trimming removed 4 bases from V and 6 bases from J, with 17 bases in between. This CDR3 is built from 14 residues. The CDR3 DNA reads TGTGCCAGCAGCCCGCGGGCCGCCCAACTCGAGCAGTACTTC. This sequence encodes CASSPRAAQLEQYF.

The DNA for the CDR3 is TGTGCCAGCAGGGACAGGGGGCAACAGGCTTTCTTT. Translated, it gives CASRDRGQQAFF. The chain is built from TRBV6-5 and TRBJ1-1; 11 bases line up with TRBD1. CDR1 and CDR2 (germline): MNHEY, SVGAGI. V shed 6 bases and J 11 bases; nucleotides not matched to a gene: 5. There are 12 residues in the CDR3.

The V call is TRBV5-1, the J call TRBJ2-3; 7 bases are shared with TRBD1. The V and J ends lost 3 bases and 5 bases, in that order; junction bases with no gene match: 9. Per germline, CDR1 SGHRS and CDR2 YFSETQ. This CDR3 has 15 residues. The CDR3 loop reads CASSYGRQGKDTQYF. The DNA for the CDR3 is TGCGCCAGCAGCTATGGGAGACAGGGCAAAGATACGCAGTATTTT. The entire variable domain, with the rest obtained from reference TRBV5-1 and TRBJ2-3, is as follows: KAGVTQTPRYLIKTRGQQVTLSCSPISGHRSVSWYQQTPGQGLQFLFEYFSETQRNKGNFPGRFSGRQFSNSRSEMNVSTLELGDSALYLCASSYGRQGKDTQYFGPGTRLTVL.

The rearrangement links TRBV6-6 to TRBJ1-2; 7 nucleotides align to TRBD1. CDR3 size: 13 residues. The V segment lost 0 bases and the J segment 9 bases; nucleotides outside the gene matches: 4. The germline CDR1 and CDR2 sequences are MNHNY and SVGAGI (reference sequence). Written as DNA, the CDR3 is TGTGCCAGCAGTTACTCGGAGGGGGCTCGCTACACCTTC. Translation: CASSYSEGARYTF.

The chain joins TRBV24-1 to TRBJ2-2; 11 bases are a match to TRBD1. The V and J ends lost 1 base and 0 bases, in that order; junction bases with no gene match: 6. The CDR3 has 19 amino acids. Germline V gives CDR1 KGHDR, CDR2 SFDVKD. The CDR3, as DNA: TGTGCCACCAGTGATTTAACGGACAGGGGGCTTGCGAACACCGGGGAGCTGTTTTTT. It is translated as CATSDLTDRGLANTGELFF.

This chain uses TRBV28 with TRBJ1-1, with D hard to call. Trimming pared 8 bases from V and 1 base from J, leaving 11 bases between. In germline, CDR1 is MDHEN, CDR2 SYDVKM. The length of the CDR3 is 13 residues. The CDR3: CASWVMGNTEAFF. Here the CDR3 DNA reads TGTGCCAGCTGGGTAATGGGGAACACTGAAGCTTTCTTT.

The chain employs TRBV7-8 and TRBJ2-1; 9 bases map to TRBD1. With 5 bases clipped from V and 7 bases from J, the junction kept 3 bases outside the gene matches. The CDR3 spans 13 residues. The germline V gene has CDR1 SGHVS and CDR2 FQNEAQ. CDR3 sequence (DNA): TGTGCCAGCAGCCGGGACAGGGTAAATGAGCAGTTCTTC. Translating it yields CASSRDRVNEQFF.

This clone was seen only a few times. This chain uses TRBV6-6 with TRBJ2-3; 8 nucleotides align to TRBD2. The CDR3 has 14 amino acids. Germline V gene data show CDR1 as MNHNY and CDR2 as SVGAGI (reference sequence). The V segment lost 7 bases and the J segment 7 bases; nucleotides outside the gene matches: 10. The CDR3 DNA reads TGTGCCAGCACCCCGGGCGGGGGGATGTATACGCAGTATTTT. Encoded protein: CASTPGGGMYTQYF.